Below are 23 T cell receptor beta chains sequenced from a single sample in a study of human T cells and chemical hapten exposure. Via MiXCR, TCRdb re-called the RACE reads, giving one row per CDR3 protein. The sample contains roughly 62,000 distinct CDR3 sequences, 9.5% to 15% of which appear only once. The sample's time point: patch test 3, about 24 weeks after DPC sensitization. Treatment reported: therapeutic diphenylcyclopropenone sensitization with weekly scalp DPC. The starting material was whole blood, obtained in connection with sensitization to the hapten diphenylcyclopropenone (DPC). Receptors were obtained from a man in his thirties or forties with alopecia areata. Some clones in this sample may be carry-over from other donors' samples.

This clonotype was observed a single time. This chain connects TRBV11-2 to TRBJ2-1; D not certain. CDR1 SGHAT and CDR2 FQNNGV come from the germline V gene. CDR3 length: 14 amino acids. Trimming stripped 10 bases from V and 0 bases from J, with 13 bases between. The CDR3, as DNA: TGTGCCATCCCGACCCTCAACTCCTACAATGAGCAGTTCTTC. Translation gives CAIPTLNSYNEQFF.

This clonotype was seen repeatedly, ten times or more. The CDR3 sequence is CASSPAASGQFF. Written as DNA, the CDR3 is TGTGCCAGCTCCCCAGCGGCTAGCGGGCAGTTCTTC. The chain couples TRBV7-2 to TRBJ2-1; the match to TRBD2 covers 7 bases. The J segment lost 12 bases and the V segment lost 8 bases, leaving 10 bases of the junction unmatched. Germline V gene data show CDR1 as SGHTA and CDR2 as FQGNSA. The length of the CDR3 is 12 residues.

This chain connects TRBV7-9 to TRBJ2-1; D is perhaps TRBD1 (6 bases). Trimming took 3 bases from V and 3 from J, leaving 12 bases between them. The CDR3 runs to 15 residues. The V gene's germline CDR1 is SEHNR and CDR2 FQNEAQ (reference sequence). Here the CDR3 DNA reads TGTGCCAGCAGCTTTTCCCGGACAGTCTACAATGAGCAGTTCTTC. It encodes CASSFSRTVYNEQFF.

This clonotype was counted between two and nine times. This chain joins TRBV4-3 and TRBJ2-3, with a tentative D call TRBD2 (6 bases). This CDR3 comprises 13 residues. Between the trimmed V and J ends, which lost 8 bases and 0 bases, there was a span of 9 bases. Germline V lookup: CDR1 LGHNA, CDR2 YSLEER. This chain's CDR3 is CASLDYSTDTQYF. CDR3 DNA sequence: TGCGCCAGCCTGGACTACAGCACAGATACGCAGTATTTT.

The chain is built from TRBV9 and TRBJ2-1; tentatively, D is TRBD2 (5 bases). The V gene lost 3 bases and the J gene lost 3 bases, with 7 bases spanning the gap. The CDR3 has 13 amino acids. The germline CDR1 and CDR2 sequences are SGDLS and YYNGEE. Here the CDR3 reads CASSDGNYNEQFF. CDR3 DNA: TGTGCCAGCAGCGACGGGAACTACAATGAGCAGTTCTTC.

The sample holds a few counts of this clonotype. The rearrangement links TRBV21-1 to TRBJ2-5; the table's D call, TRBD1, was not checked against the DNA. TRBV21-1 has pseudogene status. This CDR3 has 14 amino acids. CDR3 residues: CASSNRQPQETQYF. CDR3 nucleotides: TGTGCCAGCAGCAATCGACAGCCCCAAGAGACCCAGTACTTC.

This clonotype appeared many times. This chain links TRBV18 with TRBJ2-3; D perhaps matches TRBD1 (5 bases). Germline CDR1 KGHSH, CDR2 LQKENI. Trimming took 2 bases from V and 1 from J, leaving 7 bases between them. The CDR3 spans 14 residues. CDR3 DNA: TGTGCCAGCTCACCATTACAGGGCACAGATACGCAGTATTTT. Its protein product is CASSPLQGTDTQYF. Variable domain in full (rest from reference TRBV18 and TRBJ2-3): NAGVMQNPRHLVRRRGQEARLRCSPMKGHSHVYWYRQLPEEGLKFMVYLQKENIIDESGMPKERFSAEFPKEGPSILRIQQVVRGDSAAYFCASSPLQGTDTQYFGPGTRLTVL.

Ten or more counts support this clonotype. V is TRBV5-1 and J is TRBJ2-5; 9 nucleotides agree with TRBD2. The CDR3 totals 17 residues. Trimming removed 4 bases from V and 1 base from J; junction bases left unmatched: 11. Germline CDR1 and CDR2: SGHRS and YFSETQ. For the CDR3, the DNA is TGCGCCAGCAGCCCCTGGGGGACTAGCCCTTCCCAAGAGACCCAGTACTTC. This translates into CASSPWGTSPSQETQYF.

Only a few counts were recorded for this clonotype. The CDR3 DNA follows: TGTGCCAGCAGCTTAAGACTAGCGGGGGGTCGCAATGAGCAGTTCTTC. Its translation: CASSLRLAGGRNEQFF. This sequence joins TRBV7-2 and TRBJ2-1, with 13 bases identical to TRBD2. The CDR3 is 16 residues long. Germline V gene data show CDR1 as SGHTA and CDR2 as FQGNSA. The V segment lost 2 bases and the J segment 6 bases; nucleotides outside the gene matches: 4.

This chain joins TRBV12-3 or TRBV12-4 and TRBJ2-3; tentative D call: TRBD2 (5 bases). Trimming left V 3 bases short and J 6 bases short, with 13 bases between. The CDR3 spans 14 residues. The CDR3 DNA reads as TGTGCCAGCAGTTTCTTCGGGGAATCGGATACGCAGTATTTT. The encoded protein is CASSFFGESDTQYF.

The sample holds many counts of this clonotype. Here the CDR3 reads CASSMAAGGTGELFF. CDR3 DNA sequence: TGTGCCAGTAGTATGGCTGCGGGGGGTACCGGGGAGCTGTTTTTT. The rearrangement links TRBV19 to TRBJ2-2; 8 nucleotides match TRBD2. This CDR3 has 15 amino acids. V trimming: 3 bases; J trimming: 5 bases; junction bases outside the gene matches: 5. Germline CDR1 and CDR2: LNHDA and SQIVND (reference sequence).

The rearrangement links TRBV28 to TRBJ2-4, with D perhaps TRBD1 (6 bases). This CDR3 has 13 residues. CDR1 is MDHEN, CDR2 SYDVKM, per germline. V lost 7 bases and J lost 9, with 16 bases in between. The CDR3 nucleotides read TGTGCCAGCACCGGGACACCCACGGTCATTCAGTACTTC. It encodes CASTGTPTVIQYF.

This clonotype was seen repeatedly, ten times or more. This chain links TRBV3-1 with TRBJ2-7; D remains unclear. The CDR3 loop spans 11 amino acids. V lost 0 bases and J 6 bases, leaving 3 bases between the germline ends. Looked up from germline, CDR1 is LGHDT and CDR2 is YNNKEL (reference sequence). The CDR3 reads CASSQEFEQYF. DNA for the CDR3: TGTGCCAGCAGCCAAGAGTTCGAGCAGTACTTC.

The chain has TRBV6-5 and TRBJ1-2; tentative D call: TRBD1 (6 bases). The CDR3 has 15 amino acids. V gave up 0 bases and J gave up 2 bases, with 10 bases separating them. The germline CDR1 and CDR2 sequences are MNHEY and SVGAGI. In DNA form, the CDR3 reads TGTGCCAGCAGTTACTCGTACAGGGAAAACTATGGCTACACCTTC. Translating it yields CASSYSYRENYGYTF.

In its sample, this clonotype was seen many times. At one of its ends the junction is not consistent with the germline gene, which may arise from a read error. The chain couples TRBV11-2 to TRBJ2-1; TRBD1 matches 7 bases. CDR3 size: 19 residues. Germline CDR1 is SGHAT and CDR2 is FQNNGV. CDR3 sequence (DNA): TGTGCCAGCAGCTTAGGTCCCCGACTCGGACAGGTGAAGGGCAATGATCAGTTCTTC. This translates into CASSLGPRLGQVKGNDQFF. Using reference TRBV11-2 and TRBJ2-1 for the parts outside the CDR3, the full variable domain is EAGVAQSPRYKIIEKRQSVAFWCNPISGHATLYWYQQILGQGPKLLIQFQNNGVVDDSQLPKDRFSAERLKGVDSTLKIQPAKLEDSAVYLCASSLGPRLGQVKGNDQFFGPGTRLTVL.

This clonotype came up many times. This sequence joins TRBV7-6 and TRBJ1-5; no reliable D call. V lost 4 bases to trimming and J lost 3 bases, with 4 bases between them. CDR1 is SGHVS and CDR2 is FNYEAQ in the germline V gene. This CDR3 is built from 12 residues. This chain's CDR3 is CASSWSNQPQHF. The CDR3 nucleotides read TGTGCCAGCAGCTGGTCCAATCAGCCCCAGCATTTT.

This clonotype occurred many times. V is TRBV28 and J is TRBJ1-1; tentatively, D is TRBD1 (6 bases). The V end lost 8 bases, the J end lost 4 bases, and 14 bases lay between the germline ends. The CDR3 spans 13 residues. Per germline, CDR1 MDHEN and CDR2 SYDVKM. The CDR3 coding sequence is TGTGCCAGCTTACAGGGTCTGGGCACTGAAGCTTTCTTT. It is translated as CASLQGLGTEAFF.

This clonotype showed up many times. This sequence joins TRBV5-5 and TRBJ2-5; a possible D gene is TRBD1 (5 bases). The V and J ends lost 4 bases and 7 bases respectively, with 14 bases between them. Germline V gives CDR1 SGHKS, CDR2 YYEKEE (reference sequence). This CDR3 spans 13 amino acids. Here the CDR3 DNA reads TGTGCCAGCAGCCTAGGACAAGGCGGGACCCAGTACTTC. It specifies CASSLGQGGTQYF. The whole variable domain, remainder taken from reference TRBV5-5 and TRBJ2-5, is DAGVTQSPTHLIKTRGQQVTLRCSPISGHKSVSWYQQVLGQGPQFIFQYYEKEERGRGNFPDRFSARQFPNYSSELNVNALLLGDSALYLCASSLGQGGTQYFGPGTRLLVL.

This clonotype was observed a few times. V is TRBV5-4 and J is TRBJ1-1; D not certain. The V gene lost 4 bases and the J gene lost 5 bases, with 9 bases spanning the gap. The CDR3 runs to 12 residues. In germline, CDR1 is SGHNT, CDR2 YYREEE (reference sequence). CDR3 sequence reads: CASSVIETEAFF. The CDR3 nucleotides read TGTGCCAGCAGCGTCATAGAGACTGAAGCTTTCTTT.

This clonotype appeared a few times. The J gene is TRBJ1-1, the V gene TRBV5-1, with TRBD1 identical over 8 bases. The germline gives CDR1 SGHRS, CDR2 YFSETQ. V lost 4 bases and J lost 4; bases outside the gene matches: 9. The length of the CDR3 is 15 residues. In nucleotides, the CDR3 is TGCGCCAGCAGCCCTCAGGGGGCTGCTGGCACTGAAGCTTTCTTT. Amino acid sequence: CASSPQGAAGTEAFF.

The chain joins TRBV19 to TRBJ1-2, with a possible D match to TRBD1 (6 bases). The length of the CDR3 is 14 residues. The V gene lost 9 bases and the J gene lost 4 bases, with 18 bases spanning the gap. Germline CDR1 reads LNHDA; CDR2 reads SQIVND (reference sequence). The CDR3 nucleotides are TGTGCCAGCGGGAACGGGGGCGGTAGCTATGGCTACACCTTC. It is translated as CASGNGGGSYGYTF. Based on the CDR3 plus reference TRBV19 and TRBJ1-2, the full variable domain is DGGITQSPKYLFRKEGQNVTLSCEQNLNHDAMYWYRQDPGQGLRLIYYSQIVNDFQKGDIAEGYSVSREKKESFPLTVTSAQKNPTAFYLCASGNGGGSYGYTFGSGTRLTVV.

This clonotype showed up just a few times. V is TRBV6-4 and J is TRBJ2-3; D is uncertain. This CDR3 has 12 residues. The V end lost 2 bases, the J end lost 0 bases, and 0 bases lay between the germline ends. Germline CDR1 MRHNA, CDR2 SNTAGT. The CDR3 nucleotides are TGTGCCAGCAGTGACAGCACAGATACGCAGTATTTT. Amino acids: CASSDSTDTQYF.

V is TRBV28 and J is TRBJ1-6; 8 bases map to TRBD1. Losses at the gene ends were 2 bases for V and 10 bases for J; bases not matched to a gene: 7. Per the germline V gene, CDR1 is MDHEN and CDR2 is SYDVKM. The CDR3 is 15 residues long. CDR3 in amino acids: CASSLGDRHVSPLHF. For the CDR3, the DNA is TGTGCCAGCAGTTTAGGGGACAGGCATGTCTCACCCCTCCACTTT.